This TCR beta chain was recorded in a study of post-analysis software for immune sequencing data. In the study overall: Included courses were relapsing-remitting and secondary progressive multiple sclerosis; progressive-relapsing multiple sclerosis was also included. Study-level points and caveats: Higher frequency in patients than in controls was seen for about five TRBV segments, with TRBV5-6, TRBV5-1 and TRBV20-1 among them.

The CDR3 totals 13 residues. The ends lost 6 bases at V and 11 bases at J; junction bases unmatched: 11. About this clonotype itself: What it binds is not known.

Prepared libraries of TCR beta cDNA carried unique molecular identifiers. Input of roughly 0.85 to 11 million T cells yielded hundreds of thousands of cDNA molecules. TCRdb reprocessed the PCR reads with MiXCR, giving one entry per CDR3 protein. The sample shows some 450,000 distinct CDR3 sequences, 45% of them seen only once. V usage is TRBV12-3 or TRBV12-4 and J usage is TRBJ1-1, with 8 positions matching TRBD1. This clonotype was sampled from a girl between 5 and 17 years old with multiple sclerosis. The sequencing input was blood. The CDR3 coding sequence is TGTGCCAGCAGCCCTGGACAGGGTTTTATGGCTTTCTTT. The encoded protein is CASSPGQGFMAFF.